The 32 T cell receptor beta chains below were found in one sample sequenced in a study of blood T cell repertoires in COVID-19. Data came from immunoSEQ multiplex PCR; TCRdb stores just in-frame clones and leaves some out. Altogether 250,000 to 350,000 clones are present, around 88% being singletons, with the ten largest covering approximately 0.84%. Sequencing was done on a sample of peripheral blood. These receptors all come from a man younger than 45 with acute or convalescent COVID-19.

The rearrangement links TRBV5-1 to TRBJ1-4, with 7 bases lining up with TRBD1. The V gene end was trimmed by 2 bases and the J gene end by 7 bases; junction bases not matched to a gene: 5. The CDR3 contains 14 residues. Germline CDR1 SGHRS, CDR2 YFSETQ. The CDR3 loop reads CASSFKGAGEKLFF. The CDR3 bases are TGCGCCAGCAGCTTTAAGGGGGCGGGTGAAAAACTGTTTTTT.

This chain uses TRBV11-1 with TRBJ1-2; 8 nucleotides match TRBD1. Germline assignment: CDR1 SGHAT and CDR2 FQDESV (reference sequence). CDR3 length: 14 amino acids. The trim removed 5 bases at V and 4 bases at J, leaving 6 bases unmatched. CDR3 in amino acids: CASSLGDRSYGYTF. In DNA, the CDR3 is TGTGCCAGCAGCCTTGGGGACAGGTCCTATGGCTACACCTTC. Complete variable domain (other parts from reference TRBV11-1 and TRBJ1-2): EAEVAQSPRYKITEKSQAVAFWCDPISGHATLYWYRQILGQGPELLVQFQDESVVDDSQLPKDRFSAERLKGVDSTLKIQPAELGDSAMYLCASSLGDRSYGYTFGSGTRLTVV.

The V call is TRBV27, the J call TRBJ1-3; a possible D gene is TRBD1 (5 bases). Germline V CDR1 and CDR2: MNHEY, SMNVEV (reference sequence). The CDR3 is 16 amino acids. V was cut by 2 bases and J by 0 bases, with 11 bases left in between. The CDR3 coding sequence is TGTGCCAGCAGTTTAAGGGGAAATCGCTCTGGAAACACCATATATTTT. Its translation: CASSLRGNRSGNTIYF.

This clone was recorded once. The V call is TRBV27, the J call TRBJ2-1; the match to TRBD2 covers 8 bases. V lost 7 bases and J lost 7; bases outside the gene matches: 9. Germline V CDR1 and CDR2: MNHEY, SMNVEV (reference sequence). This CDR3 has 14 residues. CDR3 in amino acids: CASKTERETNEQFF. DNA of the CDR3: TGTGCCAGCAAGACGGAGCGGGAGACGAATGAGCAGTTCTTC.

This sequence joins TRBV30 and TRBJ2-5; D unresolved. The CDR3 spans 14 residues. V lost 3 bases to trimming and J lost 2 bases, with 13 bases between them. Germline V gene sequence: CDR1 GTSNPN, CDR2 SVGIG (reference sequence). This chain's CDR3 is CAWRDWSRQETQYF. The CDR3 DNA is TGTGCCTGGAGGGATTGGTCTAGGCAAGAGACCCAGTACTTC.

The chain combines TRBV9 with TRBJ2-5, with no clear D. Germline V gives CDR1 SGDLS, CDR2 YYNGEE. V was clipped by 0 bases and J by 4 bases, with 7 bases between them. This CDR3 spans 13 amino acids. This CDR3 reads CASSVAKVETQYF. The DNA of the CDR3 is TGTGCCAGCAGCGTAGCTAAAGTAGAGACCCAGTACTTC.

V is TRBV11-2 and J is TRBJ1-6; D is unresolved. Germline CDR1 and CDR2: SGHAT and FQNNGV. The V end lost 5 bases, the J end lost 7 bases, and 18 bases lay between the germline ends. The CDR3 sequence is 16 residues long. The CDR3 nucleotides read TGTGCCAGCAGCCCTCTGCTATCCACCCCCAATTCACCCCTCCACTTT. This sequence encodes CASSPLLSTPNSPLHF.

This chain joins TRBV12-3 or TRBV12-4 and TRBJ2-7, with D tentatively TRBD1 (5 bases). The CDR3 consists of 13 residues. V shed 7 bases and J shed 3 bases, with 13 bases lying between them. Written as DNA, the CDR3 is TGTGCCAGCACCTCGACAGTTTTCTACGAGCAGTACTTC. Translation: CASTSTVFYEQYF.

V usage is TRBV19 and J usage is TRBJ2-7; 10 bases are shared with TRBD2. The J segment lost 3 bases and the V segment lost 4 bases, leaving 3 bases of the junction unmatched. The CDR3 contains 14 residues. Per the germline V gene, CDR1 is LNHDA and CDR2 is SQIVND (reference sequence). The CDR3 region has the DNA TGTGCCAGTAGTACCACTAGCGGGGTCTACGAGCAGTACTTC. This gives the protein CASSTTSGVYEQYF.

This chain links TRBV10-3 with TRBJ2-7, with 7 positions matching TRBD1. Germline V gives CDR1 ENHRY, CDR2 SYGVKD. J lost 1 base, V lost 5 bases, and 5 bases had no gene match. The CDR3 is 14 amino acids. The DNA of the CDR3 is TGTGCCATCAGTCCGAGGGACAGTTCCTACGAGCAGTACTTC. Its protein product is CAISPRDSSYEQYF.

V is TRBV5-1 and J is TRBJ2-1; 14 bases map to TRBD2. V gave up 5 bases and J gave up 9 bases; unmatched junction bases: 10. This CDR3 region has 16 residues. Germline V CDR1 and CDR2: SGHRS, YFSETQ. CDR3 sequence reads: CASRSATSGRAIEQFF. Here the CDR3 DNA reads TGCGCCAGCAGATCCGCGACTAGCGGGAGGGCCATTGAGCAGTTCTTC.

As DNA, the CDR3 is TGTGCCACCAGCGCCGAAGGAGGGAGGAGGACTGAAGCTTTCTTT. This sequence encodes CATSAEGGRRTEAFF. V and J are TRBV15 and TRBJ1-1; D gene ambiguous. V shed 5 bases and J shed 5 bases, with 18 bases lying between them. Germline loops: CDR1 LNHNV, CDR2 YYDKDF (reference sequence). This CDR3 is built from 15 residues. Full variable domain (outside the CDR3, taken from reference TRBV15 and TRBJ1-1): DAMVIQNPRYQVTQFGKPVTLSCSQTLNHNVMYWYQQKSSQAPKLLFHYYDKDFNNEADTPDNFQSRRPNTSFCFLDIRSPGLGDTAMYLCATSAEGGRRTEAFFGQGTRLTVV.

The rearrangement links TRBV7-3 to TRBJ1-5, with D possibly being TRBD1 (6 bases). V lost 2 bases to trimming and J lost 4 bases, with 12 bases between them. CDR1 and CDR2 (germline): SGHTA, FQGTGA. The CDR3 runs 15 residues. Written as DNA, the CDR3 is TGTGCCAGCAGCTTAGGGGGGGCCGTGAATCAGCCCCAGCATTTT. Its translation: CASSLGGAVNQPQHF.

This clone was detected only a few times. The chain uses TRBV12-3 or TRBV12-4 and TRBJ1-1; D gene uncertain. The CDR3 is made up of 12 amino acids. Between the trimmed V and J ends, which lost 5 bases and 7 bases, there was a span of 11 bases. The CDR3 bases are TGTGCCAGCAGTCCCCCCCAGGTTGAAGCTTTCTTT. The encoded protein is CASSPPQVEAFF.

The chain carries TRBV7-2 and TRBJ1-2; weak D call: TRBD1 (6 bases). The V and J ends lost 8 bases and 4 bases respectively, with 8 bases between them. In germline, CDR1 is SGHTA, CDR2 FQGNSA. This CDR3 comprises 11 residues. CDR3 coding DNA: TGTGCCAGCCTACAGGGCTATGGCTACACCTTC. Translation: CASLQGYGYTF.

The CDR3 is CASRSDSANYGYTF. The CDR3 DNA reads TGTGCCAGCAGATCGGACAGTGCAAACTATGGCTACACCTTC. This chain links TRBV2 with TRBJ1-2; tentatively, D is TRBD1 (6 bases). The germline gives CDR1 SNHLY, CDR2 FYNNEI. V was cut by 6 bases and J by 2 bases, with 13 bases left in between. This CDR3 has 14 residues. The full variable domain, in which reference TRBV2 and TRBJ1-2 provide the parts outside the CDR3, is EPEVTQTPSHQVTQMGQEVILRCVPISNHLYFYWYRQILGQKVEFLVSFYNNEISEKSEIFDDQFSVERPDGSNFTLKIRSTKLEDSAMYFCASRSDSANYGYTFGSGTRLTVV.

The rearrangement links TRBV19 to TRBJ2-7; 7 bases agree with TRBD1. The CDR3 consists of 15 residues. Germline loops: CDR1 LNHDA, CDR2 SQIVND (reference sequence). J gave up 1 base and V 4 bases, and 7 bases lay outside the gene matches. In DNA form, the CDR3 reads TGTGCCAGTAGTACATTGGACAGGTCGTCCTACGAGCAGTACTTC. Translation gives CASSTLDRSSYEQYF.

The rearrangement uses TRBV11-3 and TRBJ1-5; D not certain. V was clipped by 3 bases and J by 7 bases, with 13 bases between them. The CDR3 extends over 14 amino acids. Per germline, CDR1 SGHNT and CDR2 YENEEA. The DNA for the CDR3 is TGTGCCAGCAGCTTTCCGGGGTTTTGCCAGCCCCAGCATTTT. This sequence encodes CASSFPGFCQPQHF.

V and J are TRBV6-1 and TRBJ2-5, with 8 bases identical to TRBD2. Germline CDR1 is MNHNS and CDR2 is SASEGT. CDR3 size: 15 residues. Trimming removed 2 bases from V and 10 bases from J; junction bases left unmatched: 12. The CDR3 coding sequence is TGTGCCAGCAGTGAATTCCCCGGGACTAGGGGTTTCCAGTACTTC. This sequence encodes CASSEFPGTRGFQYF.

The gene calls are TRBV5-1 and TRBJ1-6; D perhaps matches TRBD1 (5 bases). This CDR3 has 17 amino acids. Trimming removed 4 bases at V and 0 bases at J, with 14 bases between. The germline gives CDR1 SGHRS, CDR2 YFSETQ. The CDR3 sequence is CASSPSGGSSYNSPLHF. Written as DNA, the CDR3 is TGCGCCAGCAGCCCCTCGGGGGGTAGCTCCTATAATTCACCCCTCCACTTT.

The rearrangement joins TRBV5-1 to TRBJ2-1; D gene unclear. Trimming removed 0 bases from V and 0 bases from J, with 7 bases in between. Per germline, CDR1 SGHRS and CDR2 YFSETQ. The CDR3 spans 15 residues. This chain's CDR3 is CASSLEAGSYNEQFF. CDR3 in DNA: TGCGCCAGCAGCTTGGAGGCAGGCTCCTACAATGAGCAGTTCTTC.

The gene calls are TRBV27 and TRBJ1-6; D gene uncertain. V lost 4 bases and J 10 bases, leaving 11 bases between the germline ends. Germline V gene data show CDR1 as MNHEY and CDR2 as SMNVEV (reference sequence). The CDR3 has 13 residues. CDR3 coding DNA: TGTGCCAGCAGTTCGAGCGGGTCCTCACCCCTCCACTTT. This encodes CASSSSGSSPLHF.

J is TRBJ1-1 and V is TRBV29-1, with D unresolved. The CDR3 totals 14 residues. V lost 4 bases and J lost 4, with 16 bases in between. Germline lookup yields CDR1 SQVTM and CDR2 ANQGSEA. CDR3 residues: CSVARGGGSTEAFF. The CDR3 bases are TGCAGCGTTGCTCGGGGAGGAGGGTCCACTGAAGCTTTCTTT.

Here the CDR3 reads CASRYRQGSYEQYF. CDR3 bases: TGTGCCAGCAGATACCGACAGGGCTCCTACGAGCAGTACTTC. The chain couples TRBV2 to TRBJ2-7; 7 nucleotides align to TRBD1. The CDR3 runs to 14 residues. Germline loops: CDR1 SNHLY, CDR2 FYNNEI. The trim removed 6 bases at V and 0 bases at J, leaving 5 bases unmatched.

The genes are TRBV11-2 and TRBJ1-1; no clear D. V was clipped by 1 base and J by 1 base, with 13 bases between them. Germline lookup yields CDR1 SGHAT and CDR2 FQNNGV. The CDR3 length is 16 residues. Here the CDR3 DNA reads TGTGCCAGCAGCTTAGTTTGGCCAGAAAAGAACACTGAAGCTTTCTTT. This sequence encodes CASSLVWPEKNTEAFF.

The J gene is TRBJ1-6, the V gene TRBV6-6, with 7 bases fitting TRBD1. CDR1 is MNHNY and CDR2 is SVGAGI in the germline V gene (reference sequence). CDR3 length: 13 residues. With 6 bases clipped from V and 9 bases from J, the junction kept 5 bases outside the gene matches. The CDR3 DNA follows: TGTGCCAGCAGAACCCGACAGGGTTCACCCCTCCACTTT. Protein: CASRTRQGSPLHF.

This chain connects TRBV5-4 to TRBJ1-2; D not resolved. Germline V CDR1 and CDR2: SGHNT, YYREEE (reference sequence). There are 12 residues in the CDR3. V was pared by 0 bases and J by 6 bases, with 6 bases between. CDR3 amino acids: CASSLDGDGYTF. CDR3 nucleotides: TGTGCCAGCAGCTTGGACGGGGATGGCTACACCTTC. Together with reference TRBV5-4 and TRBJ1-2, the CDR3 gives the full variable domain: ETGVTQSPTHLIKTRGQQVTLRCSSQSGHNTVSWYQQALGQGPQFIFQYYREEENGRGNFPPRFSGLQFPNYSSELNVNALELDDSALYLCASSLDGDGYTFGSGTRLTVV.

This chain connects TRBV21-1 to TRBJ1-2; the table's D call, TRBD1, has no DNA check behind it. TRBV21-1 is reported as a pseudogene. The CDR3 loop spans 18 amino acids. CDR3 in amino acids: CASSKGGDSGGSNYGYTF. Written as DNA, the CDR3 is TGTGCCAGCAGCAAAGGAGGGGACAGCGGAGGGTCTAACTATGGCTACACCTTC.

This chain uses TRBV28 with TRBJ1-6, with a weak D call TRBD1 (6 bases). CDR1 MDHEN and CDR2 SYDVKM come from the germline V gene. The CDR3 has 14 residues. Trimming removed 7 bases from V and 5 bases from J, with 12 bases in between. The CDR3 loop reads CASKQGENNSPLHF. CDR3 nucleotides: TGTGCCAGCAAACAGGGCGAAAATAATTCACCCCTCCACTTT.

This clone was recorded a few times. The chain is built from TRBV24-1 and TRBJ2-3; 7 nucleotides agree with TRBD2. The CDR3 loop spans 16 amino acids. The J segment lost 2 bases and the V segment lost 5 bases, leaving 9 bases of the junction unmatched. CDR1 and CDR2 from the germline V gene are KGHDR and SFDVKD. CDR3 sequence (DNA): TGTGCCACCAGTGGGGCTAGCGGAGTTTTCACAGATACGCAGTATTTT. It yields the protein CATSGASGVFTDTQYF.

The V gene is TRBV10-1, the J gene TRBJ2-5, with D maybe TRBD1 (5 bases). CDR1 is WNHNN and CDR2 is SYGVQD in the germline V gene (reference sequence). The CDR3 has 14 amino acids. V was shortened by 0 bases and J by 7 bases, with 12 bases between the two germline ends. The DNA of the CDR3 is TGCGCCAGCAGTGAGTCTACAGGCCTAGGGACCCAGTACTTC. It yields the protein CASSESTGLGTQYF.

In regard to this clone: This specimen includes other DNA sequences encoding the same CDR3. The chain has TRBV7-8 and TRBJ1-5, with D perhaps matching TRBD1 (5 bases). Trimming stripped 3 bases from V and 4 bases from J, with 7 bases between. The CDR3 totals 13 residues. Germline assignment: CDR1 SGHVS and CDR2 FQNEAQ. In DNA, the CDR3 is TGTGCCAGCAGCTTGCAGGGTAATCAGCCCCAGCATTTT. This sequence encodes CASSLQGNQPQHF.